The following is a T cell receptor beta chain sequence with its context. Repertoires were generated with immunoSEQ multiplex PCR, while TCRdb's copy carries only in-frame clones and drops some. Of approximately 500,000 clones listed, 70% to 90% are singletons. This sample is drawn from a study of blood T cell repertoires in COVID-19. CDR3 size: 14 residues. V was clipped by 0 bases and J by 4 bases, with 9 bases between them. Germline V gives CDR1 MNHEY, CDR2 SVGEGT. The rearrangement links TRBV6-2 or TRBV6-3 to TRBJ1-2, with D possibly being TRBD1 (5 bases). This receptor was identified in a human donor in a cohort sampled during active COVID-19. The sequencing sample was made of peripheral blood. The CDR3, as DNA: TGTGCCAGCAGTTACTCGACAGTACCCTATGGCTACACCTTC. It is translated as CASSYSTVPYGYTF.